This T cell receptor (beta chain) was sequenced during a study of neurological immune-mediated disorders. The sample's time point: longitudinal time-point 1 (baseline). Looked up from germline, CDR1 is SQVTM and CDR2 is ANQGSEA. This CDR3 has 12 amino acids. Of note for this clonotype: One end of the junction is discordant with germline, which a read error may explain.

One entry per CDR3 protein results from TCRdb running MiXCR on the 5' RACE reads. The sample holds approximately 70,000 distinct CDR3 sequences, 9.5% to 13% seen once. This clonotype originated in a man in his thirties or forties in good health. The V call is TRBV29-1, the J call TRBJ1-2; maybe TRBD1 (6 bases). The source material was PBMCs. As DNA, the CDR3 is TGCAGCGTTGACACAGGGAACTATGGCTACATCTTC. Translation: CSVDTGNYGYIF.